This T cell receptor beta chain was identified during a study of blood T cell repertoires in COVID-19. Across the whole study: The cDNA or gDNA used as material had been derived from T cells, B-cell-depleted T cells, or PBMCs.

This clone came up a few times. The CDR3 length is 13 residues. CDR1 and CDR2 from the germline V gene are SNHLY and FYNNEI. Trimming took off 1 base at V and 9 bases at J, with 10 bases between the two ends. TCRdb keeps only in-frame clones here, not all; method: immunoSEQ multiplex PCR. The data show about 70,000 clones, roughly 79% seen once. The chain recombines TRBV2 with TRBJ1-5; D not resolved. This TCR derives from a woman aged 70-85 years with acute or convalescent COVID-19. Sequences were obtained from peripheral blood. The CDR3 bases are TGTGCCAGCAGTGAAGAGATTTCCAGGCCCCAGCATTTT. Protein product: CASSEEISRPQHF.